This TCR beta chain is drawn from a study of identical twins. Points from the study as a whole: Excess twin sharing in beta out-of-frame sequences was weaker.

This clonotype showed up just a few times. Its specificity is not known. TCRdb used MiXCR to reprocess the 5' RACE reads, holding one entry per CDR3 protein. The sample has about 470,000 distinct CDR3 sequences, roughly a quarter seen once; the top ten hold just under 3%. Another study also made use of these data, one on T cells expressing NK-cell markers. That source adds: A range of about 1.0-8% of CD8+ T cells consisted of dominant NKG2C+ clonotypes in several donors.

This clonotype was sampled from a woman between 18 and 29 years old in good health. Specimen: CD4+ T cells sorted from blood.

DNA of the CDR3: TGTGCCAGCAGCTCAGGAAAGGGACTAGCGGGGGCTTACAATGAGCAGTTCTTC. Protein product: CASSSGKGLAGAYNEQFF. This chain uses TRBV11-2 with TRBJ2-1; TRBD2 agrees at 14 bases. Trimming at V came to 4 bases and at J to 4 bases, leaving 9 bases not matched to a gene. This CDR3 comprises 18 residues. Germline V gives CDR1 SGHAT, CDR2 FQNNGV.